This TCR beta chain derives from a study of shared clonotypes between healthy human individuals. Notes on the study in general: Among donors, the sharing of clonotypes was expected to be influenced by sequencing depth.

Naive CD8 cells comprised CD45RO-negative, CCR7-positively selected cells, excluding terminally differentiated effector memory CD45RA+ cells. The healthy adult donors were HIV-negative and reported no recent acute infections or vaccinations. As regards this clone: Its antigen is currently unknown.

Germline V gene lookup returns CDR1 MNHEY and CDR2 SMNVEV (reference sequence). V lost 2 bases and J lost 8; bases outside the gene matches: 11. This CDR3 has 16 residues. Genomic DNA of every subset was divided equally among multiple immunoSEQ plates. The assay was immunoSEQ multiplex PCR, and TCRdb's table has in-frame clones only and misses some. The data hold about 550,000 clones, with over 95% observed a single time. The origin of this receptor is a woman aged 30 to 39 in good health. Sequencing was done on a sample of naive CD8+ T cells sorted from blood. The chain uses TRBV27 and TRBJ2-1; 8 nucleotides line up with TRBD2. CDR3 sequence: CASSLVSGRTPYEQFF. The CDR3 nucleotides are TGTGCCAGCAGTTTAGTGAGCGGGAGAACCCCCTATGAGCAGTTCTTC.